This T cell receptor beta chain was identified during a study of T cells in Graves' hyperthyroidism and ophthalmopathy (dated by TCRdb to between 2018 and 2021). The study in broad terms: Peripheral blood was collected at initial diagnosis, before any treatment. In more than 5 Graves' hyperthyroidism patients, the study also compared T-cell repertoires from thyroid tissue with T-cell repertoires from blood. Following sampling, methimazole starting at 30 mg daily was given to hyperthyroidism patients, and high-dose intravenous methylprednisolone was given to ophthalmopathy patients. Whether ophthalmopathy could be predicted prospectively was tested in an independent validation cohort made up of about 18 hyperthyroidism patients plus 17 patients who later progressed to ophthalmopathy. The 85 to 100 discovery patients were divided at random into training and test sets in a 7:3 ratio. A discovery cohort of approximately 100 patients, roughly 45 with Graves' ophthalmopathy and about 60 with stable Graves' hyperthyroidism, was used to find distinguishing TCR V-J signatures. The paper reports TCR Vbeta CDR3 sequencing of 130 to 150 peripheral blood samples: approximately 43 ophthalmopathy, some 80 hyperthyroidism and around 17 progressor patients. General study outcomes and caveats: No statistical method was used to fix the sample size in advance, and group allocation was not hidden from the investigators. In validation, the model predicted progression to ophthalmopathy with approximately 70% sensitivity and roughly 75% specificity, a median of about 6.7 months before onset. Most expanded thyroid clonotypes (frequency above 0.001) were also found in blood, which suggests that blood repertoires may mirror thyroid immune responses. A 13 V-J signature model separated ophthalmopathy from stable hyperthyroidism, with 87.88% sensitivity and roughly 81% specificity in cross-validation and 80%/75% in testing.

Amplification of TCR beta CDR3 regions was carried out from RNA transcripts. A first-round RT-PCR of the TCR CDR3 used the HTBI primer set with the Qiagen OneStep RT-PCR kit. The libraries were constructed in a second round of multiplex PCR and then size-selected and purified. The libraries were sequenced on an Illumina HiSeq2000 using paired-end 100 bp reads. The authors' analysis ran thus. SOAPnuke was used to process the raw data, with reads discarded if the reads contained adapters or uncalled bases, had a mean Phred below 15, or lacked an exact constant-primer or identifier match. High-quality paired reads were merged with COPE v1.2.5, and unique nucleotide sequences were defined as clonotypes. MiTCR v1.1 was used to align the clonotypes against IMGT TRBV, TRBD and TRBJ reference segments. Only V-J combinations with frequency above 0.0001, covering roughly 99% of repertoires, were analysed. The TCS score was defined as the ratio of F50 (clonal expansion) to E x V (chaos), calculated using BLOSUM62-based TCRdist between CDR3 peptides within each V-J. Welch's t-statistics and random forest reduced around 550 V-J features to roughly 13, which were used in a naive Bayes classifier (R e1071). TCRdb reprocessed the public reads (quality trimming at Q25 with fastp, clone calling with MiXCR) and kept in-frame beta chains. Entries are consolidated by CDR3 protein sequence, retaining the most common genes and DNA. The authors' filters were not applied to this entry. This sample gives more than 500,000 distinct CDR3 sequences in total; about a sixth of them show up just once. The ten largest account for around 4% of the sample.

Graves' hyperthyroidism was defined as stable when no progression to ophthalmopathy occurred over 18 months of follow-up. Hyperthyroidism patients were newly diagnosed, had a disease duration of under 2 months, and were aged 18 to 65 years. Exclusion was applied to patients with uncontrolled infections, other autoimmune diseases, pregnancy or lactation. Diagnoses were established on the basis of clinical symptoms, serum thyroxine and TRAb, thyroid ultrasound, and orbital computed tomography. PBMCs were separated from 10 ml of fresh peripheral blood using Ficoll-Paque density gradient centrifugation. Total RNA was extracted with Trizol reagent, and quality was checked on an Agilent 2100 Bioanalyzer. This clonotype was found many times. Its antigen has not been determined. There are no base qualities to consult, and no much larger clone falls within one base. V drops 5 bases and J drops 0 bases, leaving 14 bases in between. In the germline V gene, CDR1 corresponds to SGHTA and CDR2 to FQGNSA. Reading from cysteine to phenylalanine, the CDR3 counts 16 amino acids. Just CDR3 DNA is preserved here, 48 bases in frame from base 1.

Sequencing was done on a sample of blood. The clonotype was recovered from a woman aged 30 to 39 with Graves' hyperthyroidism. This chain is built from TRBV7-2 and TRBJ2-4, with a tentative D gene TRBD2 over 6 matching bases. The base sequence is TGTGCCAGCAGCGTACCCACTAGCCTAGCCAAAAACATTCAGTACTTC. It codes for CASSVPTSLAKNIQYF.